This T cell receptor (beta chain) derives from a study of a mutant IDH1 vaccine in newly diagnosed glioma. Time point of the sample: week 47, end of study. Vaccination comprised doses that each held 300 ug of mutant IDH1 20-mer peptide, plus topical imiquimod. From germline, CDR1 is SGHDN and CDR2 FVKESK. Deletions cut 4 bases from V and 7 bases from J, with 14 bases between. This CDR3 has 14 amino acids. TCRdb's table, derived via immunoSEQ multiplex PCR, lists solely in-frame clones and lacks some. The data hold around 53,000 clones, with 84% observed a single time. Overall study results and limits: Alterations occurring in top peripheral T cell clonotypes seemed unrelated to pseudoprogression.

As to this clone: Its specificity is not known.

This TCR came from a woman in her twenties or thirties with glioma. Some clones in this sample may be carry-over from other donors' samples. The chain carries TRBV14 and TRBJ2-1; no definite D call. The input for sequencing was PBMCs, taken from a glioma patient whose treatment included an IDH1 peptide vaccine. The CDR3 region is CASSLAPHNNEQFF. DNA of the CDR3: TGTGCCAGCAGCCTAGCCCCCCACAATAATGAGCAGTTCTTC.